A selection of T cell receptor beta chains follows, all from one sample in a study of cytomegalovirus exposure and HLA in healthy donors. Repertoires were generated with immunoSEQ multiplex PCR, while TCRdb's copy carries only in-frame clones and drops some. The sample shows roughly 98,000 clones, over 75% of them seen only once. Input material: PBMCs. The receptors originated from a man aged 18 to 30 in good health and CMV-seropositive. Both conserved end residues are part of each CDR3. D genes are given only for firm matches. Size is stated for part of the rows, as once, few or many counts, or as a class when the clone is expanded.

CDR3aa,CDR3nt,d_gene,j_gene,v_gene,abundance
CASSKPETSLTDTQYF,TGTGCCAGCAGCAAACCGGAGACTTCACTCACAGATACGCAGTATTTT,NA,TRBJ2-3,TRBV21-1,NA
CASSEGVGERYGYTF,TGTGCCAGCAGTGAAGGGGTGGGAGAGCGCTATGGCTACACCTTC,NA,TRBJ1-2,TRBV6-1,NA
CASSHPGGPTWDFPYEQYF,TGCGCCAGCAGTCACCCCGGCGGACCAACCTGGGACTTTCCCTACGAGCAGTACTTC,NA,TRBJ2-7,TRBV23-1,once
CASSLYEQYF,TGTGCCAGCAGTCTATACGAGCAGTACTTC,NA,TRBJ2-7,TRBV25-1,few
CASSLGQGRQPQHF,TGTGCCAGCAGCTTGGGGCAGGGTCGACAGCCCCAGCATTTT,NA,TRBJ1-5,TRBV28,once
CASTSAGADYNEQFF,TGTGCCAGCACCTCAGCGGGAGCCGATTACAATGAGCAGTTCTTC,TRBD2,TRBJ2-1,TRBV27,NA
CASSRTGSQPQHF,TGTGCCAGCAGTCGGACAGGGAGTCAGCCCCAGCATTTT,TRBD1,TRBJ1-5,TRBV27,NA
CASSLSGLGGRQYF,TGTGCCAGCAGTTTATCCGGATTGGGGGGACGGCAGTACTTC,NA,TRBJ2-7,TRBV28,NA
CASSQDRVEGNTIYF,TGTGCCAGCTCACAAGACAGGGTGGAAGGAAACACCATATATTTT,TRBD1,TRBJ1-3,TRBV18,NA
CASSPSGQGEKLFF,TGTGCCAGCAGCCCTTCGGGACAGGGTGAAAAACTGTTTTTT,TRBD1,TRBJ1-4,TRBV6-5,NA
CASSLSGLNTEAFF,TGTGCCAGCAGTTTATCCGGGTTGAACACTGAAGCTTTCTTT,NA,TRBJ1-1,TRBV27,NA
CASSVGRGRSYNEQFF,TGTGCCAGCAGTGTAGGTCGCGGGAGGTCCTACAATGAGCAGTTCTTC,TRBD2,TRBJ2-1,TRBV6-1,NA
CASSLIVGSNNEQFF,TGTGCCAGCAGCTTAATAGTGGGCTCCAACAATGAGCAGTTCTTC,NA,TRBJ2-1,TRBV7-3,NA
CASSYSTGLNTEAFF,TGTGCCAGCAGTTACTCCACAGGGTTGAACACTGAAGCTTTCTTT,NA,TRBJ1-1,TRBV6-5,NA
CASRLGTVGAFF,TGTGCCAGTAGGTTGGGCACCGTTGGAGCTTTCTTT,NA,TRBJ1-1,TRBV19,NA
CASSSGSYEQYF,TGTGCCAGCAGCTCAGGGTCCTACGAGCAGTACTTC,NA,TRBJ2-7,TRBV5-6,NA
CANLPDRLRETQYF,TGCGCCAACCTACCCGACAGGCTTCGGGAGACCCAGTACTTC,NA,TRBJ2-5,TRBV23-1,few
CATSTTTAGSSYEQYF,TGTGCCACCAGCACAACCACCGCAGGCAGCTCCTACGAGCAGTACTTC,NA,TRBJ2-7,TRBV15,NA
CASSRSSGGYQETQYF,TGTGCCAGCAGTCGGTCCAGCGGGGGGTACCAAGAGACCCAGTACTTC,TRBD2,TRBJ2-5,TRBV25-1,once
CASSLGRGASEKLFF,TGTGCCAGCAGCTTGGGACGGGGGGCGTCTGAAAAACTGTTTTTT,NA,TRBJ1-4,TRBV5-7,NA
CASNPGALWEQFF,TGTGCCAGCAACCCAGGGGCGCTCTGGGAGCAGTTCTTC,NA,TRBJ2-1,TRBV28,NA
CASSLMRNTEAFF,TGTGCCAGCTCGCTAATGAGGAACACTGAAGCTTTCTTT,NA,TRBJ1-1,TRBV6-1,NA
CASSSAGTSGLDEQFF,TGTGCCAGCAGTTCAGCGGGGACTAGCGGCTTGGATGAGCAGTTCTTC,TRBD2,TRBJ2-1,TRBV28,NA
CASSIGSRSNQPQHF,TGTGCCAGTAGTATAGGGTCCAGGTCCAATCAGCCCCAGCATTTT,NA,TRBJ1-5,TRBV19,NA
CASSEEVGRNGYTF,TGCGCCAGCAGTGAGGAGGTAGGTAGGAATGGCTACACCTTC,NA,TRBJ1-2,TRBV10-1,NA
CASSPGQGVYGYTF,TGTGCCAGCTCACCAGGACAGGGGGTCTATGGCTACACCTTC,TRBD1,TRBJ1-2,TRBV18,once
CASSLKWGSADMNTEAFF,TGTGCCAGCAGCTTAAAATGGGGCTCCGCAGATATGAACACTGAAGCTTTCTTT,NA,TRBJ1-1,TRBV7-2,NA
CASSGPGQGEETQYF,TGTGCCAGCAGTGGACCGGGACAGGGTGAAGAGACCCAGTACTTC,TRBD1,TRBJ2-5,TRBV28,NA
CAISGGTGDGYEQYF,TGTGCCATCAGTGGGGGGACAGGGGATGGTTACGAGCAGTACTTC,TRBD1,TRBJ2-7,TRBV10-3,NA
CASSYGTGGLETQYF,TGTGCCAGCAGCTACGGGACAGGGGGCTTAGAGACCCAGTACTTC,TRBD1,TRBJ2-5,TRBV7-2,NA
CASRTTGEYGYTF,TGTGCCAGCCGGACGACAGGGGAGTATGGCTACACCTTC,TRBD1,TRBJ1-2,TRBV19,NA
CASIAGLYGYTF,TGTGCCAGCATTGCCGGTCTTTATGGCTACACCTTC,NA,TRBJ1-2,TRBV2,NA
CASSPLAVGLWSADTQYF,TGTGCCAGCAGCCCGCTAGCGGTAGGTTTGTGGAGCGCAGATACGCAGTATTTT,TRBD2,TRBJ2-3,TRBV11-2,NA
CASRVGLDTFYEQYF,TGCGCCAGCAGGGTCGGACTAGATACTTTCTACGAGCAGTACTTC,TRBD2,TRBJ2-7,TRBV10-2,NA
CASSYSGDNSYEQYF,TGTGCCAGCAGTTACTCCGGGGACAACTCCTACGAGCAGTACTTC,NA,TRBJ2-7,TRBV6-6,NA
CASSRTANNEKLFF,TGTGCCAGCAGTAGGACAGCTAATAATGAAAAACTGTTTTTT,NA,TRBJ1-4,TRBV6-5,NA
CASSQAYYNEQFF,TGCGCCAGCAGCCAAGCCTATTACAATGAGCAGTTCTTC,NA,TRBJ2-1,TRBV4-1,NA
CASSYSGGLGNEQFF,TGTGCCAGCAGTTACTCAGGGGGCCTTGGCAATGAGCAGTTCTTC,TRBD1,TRBJ2-1,TRBV6-5,NA